This T cell receptor beta chain was captured in a study of blood T cells in healthy people across ages. Sample-barcoded 5' priming and a J-beta primer mix drove a second PCR of 7 to 11 cycles. TCRdb re-called the 5' RACE reads through MiXCR, storing one row per CDR3 protein. The table lists about 510,000 distinct CDR3 sequences, approximately 26% of them singletons. Germline CDR1 is LGHNA and CDR2 is YNFKEQ. The CDR3 consists of 14 residues. The individuals who served as donors were healthy Caucasians living in Russia, aged roughly 6 to 95. This sample also appeared in a second study, on T cells of mothers and their children. That study reports: Material was donated by three healthy Caucasian mothers and their six children. Over 8.5 million TCR beta CDR3 reads were obtained from each mother, and about 2.9 million from each child.

The chain joins TRBV4-2 to TRBJ2-5, with D possibly matching TRBD2 (6 bases). The J call may be wrong; the DNA end is better matched by TRBJ2-7. Input material: blood. The clonotype originates from a boy younger than 10 in good health. The CDR3, as DNA: TGTGCCAGCAGCCAAGAGACTAGTACCCACGAGCAGTACTTC. Translating it yields CASSQETSTHEQYF.